Presented here are 21 T cell receptor beta chains from one specimen sequenced in a study of human T cells and chemical hapten exposure. The sample's time point: patch test 1, 2 weeks after DPC sensitization. Treatment: therapeutic diphenylcyclopropenone sensitization with weekly scalp DPC. The study extracted total RNA from unfractionated whole blood. TCRdb reanalysed the RACE reads using MiXCR and keeps one entry per CDR3 protein. The sample carries tens of thousands of distinct CDR3 sequences, approximately 10% recorded once. The material was whole blood, obtained in connection with sensitization to the hapten diphenylcyclopropenone (DPC). Receptors originate from a woman between 40 and 50 years old with alopecia areata. Some clones in this sample may be carry-over from other donors' samples.

This clonotype occurred a few times. The rearrangement joins TRBV15 to TRBJ1-2; D gene ambiguous. Per the germline V gene, CDR1 is LNHNV and CDR2 is YYDKDF (reference sequence). This CDR3 is 15 amino acids long. V lost 2 bases to trimming and J lost 1 base, with 11 bases between them. The CDR3 protein is CATSRFNELNYGYTF. The CDR3 DNA reads as TGTGCCACCAGCAGATTTAATGAGCTTAACTATGGCTACACCTTC.

The chain joins TRBV20-1 to TRBJ2-7; 10 nucleotides match TRBD1. CDR1 is DFQATT, CDR2 SNEGSKA, per germline (reference sequence). V gave up 1 base and J gave up 1 base; unmatched junction bases: 4. The CDR3 loop spans 15 amino acids. CDR3 amino acids: CSARVPDRGSYEQYF. CDR3 coding DNA: TGCAGTGCTAGAGTCCCGGACAGGGGGTCCTACGAGCAGTACTTC.

This clonotype was recorded a few times. The V gene is TRBV20-1, the J gene TRBJ2-2, with D uncertain. CDR1 DFQATT and CDR2 SNEGSKA come from the germline V gene (reference sequence). Deletions cut 1 base from V and 1 base from J, with 7 bases between. This CDR3 region has 14 residues. The DNA for the CDR3 is TGCAGTGCTAGAGTACCAGGGAACACCGGGGAGCTGTTTTTT. This gives the protein CSARVPGNTGELFF.

The table lists this clonotype with a few counts. V is TRBV9 and J is TRBJ2-7, with 7 bases matching TRBD1. This CDR3 comprises 14 residues. Germline V lookup: CDR1 SGDLS, CDR2 YYNGEE. V dropped 3 bases and J dropped 0; count of bases not matched to a gene: 3. The CDR3 sequence is CASSEQGSSYEQYF. The CDR3 coding sequence is TGTGCCAGCAGCGAACAGGGGTCCTCCTACGAGCAGTACTTC.

This clonotype was observed at least ten times. The rearrangement joins TRBV12-3 or TRBV12-4 to TRBJ1-5; D possibly corresponds to TRBD1 (5 bases). The V end was cut by 6 bases, the J end by 3 bases, with 12 bases between. The length of the CDR3 is 14 residues. This chain's CDR3 is CASSPLGVNQPQHF. The CDR3 DNA reads as TGTGCCAGCAGCCCGCTGGGGGTCAATCAGCCCCAGCATTTT.

The genes are TRBV7-9 and TRBJ1-5; D call uncertain. Trimming left V 5 bases short and J 0 bases short, with 8 bases between. Per germline, CDR1 SEHNR and CDR2 FQNEAQ (reference sequence). The CDR3 sequence is 14 residues long. The CDR3 protein is CASSPQSSNQPQHF. CDR3 DNA sequence: TGTGCCAGCAGCCCACAGAGTAGCAATCAGCCCCAGCATTTT.

The chain couples TRBV7-2 to TRBJ2-1; D gene unclear. The V gene lost 3 bases and the J gene lost 5 bases, with 8 bases spanning the gap. This CDR3 is 13 amino acids long. Per germline, CDR1 SGHTA and CDR2 FQGNSA. The CDR3 DNA follows: TGTGCCAGCAGCTTTTCTAGGGACAATGAGCAGTTCTTC. This encodes CASSFSRDNEQFF.

This clonotype was picked up a small number of times. The genes are TRBV12-3 or TRBV12-4 and TRBJ2-1, with 7 bases matching TRBD2. The V segment lost 2 bases and the J segment 10 bases; nucleotides outside the gene matches: 2. The length of the CDR3 is 12 residues. DNA for the CDR3: TGTGCCAGCAGTTTAAGGGGACTAGAGCAGTTCTTC. This codes for CASSLRGLEQFF.

This clonotype was picked up many times. The chain combines TRBV3-1 with TRBJ2-4, with 7 bases fitting TRBD2. The CDR3 spans 18 residues. Trimming at V came to 3 bases and at J to 0 bases, leaving 11 bases not matched to a gene. Germline loops: CDR1 LGHDT, CDR2 YNNKEL (reference sequence). CDR3 nucleotides: TGTGCCAGCAGCCAGAATAGCGGGTCGAACCCAGCCAAAAACATTCAGTACTTC. Translating it yields CASSQNSGSNPAKNIQYF.

The chain couples TRBV28 to TRBJ2-1, with D possibly matching TRBD2 (6 bases). The CDR3 covers 11 residues. The germline V gene has CDR1 MDHEN and CDR2 SYDVKM. Trimming removed 8 bases from V and 4 bases from J, with 6 bases in between. CDR3 sequence (DNA): TGTGCCAGCGGACTATACAATGAGCAGTTCTTC. This gives the protein CASGLYNEQFF.

Many counts were recorded for this clonotype. V is TRBV6-1 and J is TRBJ2-7; D possibly corresponds to TRBD2 (5 bases). Per germline, CDR1 MNHNS and CDR2 SASEGT. The CDR3 spans 14 residues. V lost 3 bases, J lost 1 base, and 10 bases lay in between. Here the CDR3 reads CASSDTRRSYEQYF. CDR3 bases: TGTGCCAGCAGTGACACTAGAAGATCCTACGAGCAGTACTTC.

There are a few counts of this clonotype. The chain couples TRBV5-1 to TRBJ2-3; 12 nucleotides align to TRBD2. V lost 0 bases to trimming and J lost 3 bases; unmatched junction nucleotides: 11. This CDR3 contains 19 residues. Germline CDR1 reads SGHRS; CDR2 reads YFSETQ. CDR3: CASSLASLAGGPRTDTQYF. The CDR3 DNA sequence: TGCGCCAGCAGCTTGGCCAGTCTAGCGGGAGGGCCCAGGACAGATACGCAGTATTTT.

This chain connects TRBV2 to TRBJ2-5; TRBD1 is a possible D gene (6 bases). With 2 bases removed from V and 2 bases from J, the gap between germline ends came to 9 bases. Per the germline V gene, CDR1 is SNHLY and CDR2 is FYNNEI. This CDR3 has 14 residues. The CDR3 DNA follows: TGTGCCAGCAGTGAATGGACAGAACAAGAGACCCAGTACTTC. It encodes CASSEWTEQETQYF.

There are many counts of this clonotype. This chain links TRBV18 with TRBJ1-6; 7 bases match TRBD1. CDR1 and CDR2 (germline): KGHSH, LQKENI. Germline trimming cut 6 bases from V and 10 bases from J; bases unmatched to any gene: 9. The CDR3 spans 14 residues. The CDR3 spells CASSSDRAWSPLHF. The CDR3 coding sequence is TGTGCCAGCTCTTCAGACAGGGCTTGGTCACCCCTCCACTTT.

This clonotype appeared once. A read error may produce the germline difference seen at one junction end. J is TRBJ2-2 and V is TRBV10-3, with D perhaps matching TRBD2 (5 bases). The CDR3 spans 15 residues. Germline loops: CDR1 ENHRY, CDR2 SYGVKD. CDR3 DNA sequence: TGTGCCATCAGTGAAGGGCCCTTTAACGCCGGGGAGCCGTTTTTT. Its protein is CAISEGPFNAGEPFF.

A few counts support this clonotype. V gene TRBV20-1 combines with J gene TRBJ2-3; possible D gene TRBD1, 5 bases. V was pared by 1 base and J by 1 base, with 12 bases between. In germline, CDR1 is DFQATT, CDR2 SNEGSKA (reference sequence). This CDR3 is built from 15 residues. The CDR3 loop is CSARGGKGRTDTQYF. The CDR3 bases are TGCAGTGCTAGAGGGGGCAAGGGCCGCACAGATACGCAGTATTTT.

V usage is TRBV11-2 and J usage is TRBJ1-1; 10 positions match TRBD1. The CDR3 spans 15 residues. The V segment lost 2 bases and the J segment 5 bases; nucleotides outside the gene matches: 5. CDR1 SGHAT and CDR2 FQNNGV come from the germline V gene. CDR3 sequence reads: CASSLMGTGVTEAFF. The CDR3 nucleotides are TGTGCCAGCAGCTTAATGGGGACAGGGGTGACTGAAGCTTTCTTT.

This clonotype was detected only a few times. V and J are TRBV10-3 and TRBJ2-7, with 7 bases matching TRBD1. The germline V gene encodes CDR1 ENHRY and CDR2 SYGVKD. The CDR3 has 12 residues. After removal of 3 bases from V and 9 bases from J, the junction contained 5 bases not matched to a gene. The CDR3 region has the DNA TGTGCCATCAGTGACTCCTACAGGGGGCAGTACTTC. Translated, it gives CAISDSYRGQYF.

This clonotype was seen only a few times. The chain carries TRBV28 and TRBJ2-1; D call uncertain. V was shortened by 6 bases and J by 8 bases, with 11 bases between the two germline ends. Germline CDR1 MDHEN, CDR2 SYDVKM. The CDR3 contains 12 residues. DNA of the CDR3: TGTGCCAGCAGGTTGGCAGGAGATGAGCAGTTCTTC. This translates into CASRLAGDEQFF.

The chain links TRBV7-3 to TRBJ2-2; a weak D match, TRBD1 (6 bases). CDR1 and CDR2 (germline): SGHTA, FQGTGA. Trimming removed 5 bases from V and 1 base from J, with 8 bases in between. The CDR3 length is 14 residues. The DNA for the CDR3 is TGTGCCAGCAGCAAGGGACAGAACACCGGGGAGCTGTTTTTT. This codes for CASSKGQNTGELFF.

The chain employs TRBV18 and TRBJ2-3; no clear D. Germline V gene data show CDR1 as KGHSH and CDR2 as LQKENI. The CDR3 contains 17 residues. Deletions cut 2 bases from V and 1 base from J, with 16 bases between. The CDR3 here is CASSPELVIGGTDTQYF. The CDR3 DNA sequence: TGTGCCAGCTCACCAGAGTTGGTTATCGGAGGCACAGATACGCAGTATTTT. Full variable domain (rest looked up from reference TRBV18 and TRBJ2-3): NAGVMQNPRHLVRRRGQEARLRCSPMKGHSHVYWYRQLPEEGLKFMVYLQKENIIDESGMPKERFSAEFPKEGPSILRIQQVVRGDSAAYFCASSPELVIGGTDTQYFGPGTRLTVL.